Ten or more counts support the clone carrying this T cell receptor (beta chain). Its target is unknown. A CD45RA+ naive subset and a CD45RA-negative memory subset were split from CD4+ cells. This record comes from a study of shared clonotypes between healthy human individuals. Turning to the study itself: The study used three CD4 naive, three CD4 memory, two CD8 naive and one CD8 memory plate per donor. Points from the study as a whole: Relative to their counterparts shared across all four donors, non-shared clonotypes exhibited diminished generation probabilities.

Several immunoSEQ plates received, in even portions, the genomic DNA of each subset. Profiled with immunoSEQ multiplex PCR; TCRdb holds only in-frame clones, not every one. The repertoire has some 2.1 million clones, approximately 95% of them found once; the top ten carry 0.1% to 0.15%. V lost 0 bases to trimming and J lost 6 bases, with 11 bases between them. This CDR3 has 14 residues. In germline, CDR1 is SGHNT, CDR2 YYREEE (reference sequence). Sequencing was carried out using naive CD4+ T cells sorted from blood. The subset is: CD45RA+ positively selected. The TCR comes from a man between 18 and 35 years old in good health. The chain carries TRBV5-4 and TRBJ2-3, with D unresolved. CDR3 region: CASSLVGMPDTQYF. The CDR3 bases are TGTGCCAGCAGCTTGGTTGGCATGCCCGATACGCAGTATTTT.